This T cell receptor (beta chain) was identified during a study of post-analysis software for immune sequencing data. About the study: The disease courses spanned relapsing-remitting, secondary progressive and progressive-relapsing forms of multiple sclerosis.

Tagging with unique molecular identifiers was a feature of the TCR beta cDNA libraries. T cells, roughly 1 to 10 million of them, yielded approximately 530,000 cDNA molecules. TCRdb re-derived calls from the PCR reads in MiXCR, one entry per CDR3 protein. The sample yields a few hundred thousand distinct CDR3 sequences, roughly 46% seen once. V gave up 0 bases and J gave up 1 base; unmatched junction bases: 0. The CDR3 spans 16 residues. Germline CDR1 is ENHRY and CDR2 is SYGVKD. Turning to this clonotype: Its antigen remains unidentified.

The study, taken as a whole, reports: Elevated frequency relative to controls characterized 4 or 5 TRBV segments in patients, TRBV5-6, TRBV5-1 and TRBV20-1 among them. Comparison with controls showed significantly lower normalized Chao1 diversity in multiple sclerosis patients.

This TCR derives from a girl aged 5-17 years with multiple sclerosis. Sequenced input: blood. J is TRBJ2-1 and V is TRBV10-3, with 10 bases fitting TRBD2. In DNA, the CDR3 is TGTGCCATCAGTGAGTCTAGCGGGAGGTCCTACAATGAGCAGTTCTTC. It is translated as CAISESSGRSYNEQFF.